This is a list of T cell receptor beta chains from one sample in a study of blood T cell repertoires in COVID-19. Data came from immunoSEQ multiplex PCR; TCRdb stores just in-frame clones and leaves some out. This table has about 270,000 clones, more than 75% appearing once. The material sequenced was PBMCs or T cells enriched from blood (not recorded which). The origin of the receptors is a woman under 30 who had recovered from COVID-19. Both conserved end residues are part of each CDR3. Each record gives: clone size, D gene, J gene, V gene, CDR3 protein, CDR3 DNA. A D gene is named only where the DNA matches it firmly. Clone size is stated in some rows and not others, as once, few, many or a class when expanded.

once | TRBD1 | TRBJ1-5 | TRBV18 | CASSPGTGNQPQHF | TGTGCCAGCTCACCTGGGACAGGGAATCAGCCCCAGCATTTT
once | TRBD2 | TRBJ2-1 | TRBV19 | CASSIDSGVSYNEQFF | TGTGCCAGTAGTATAGATAGCGGGGTCTCCTACAATGAGCAGTTCTTC
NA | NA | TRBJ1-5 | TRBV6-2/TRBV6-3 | CASSYHGRQLYSNQPQHF | TGTGCCAGCAGTTACCATGGACGACAGCTCTATAGCAATCAGCCCCAGCATTTT
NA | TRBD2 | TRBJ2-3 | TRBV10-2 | CASSEGGLAGEGTDTQYF | TGCGCCAGCAGTGAGGGGGGACTAGCGGGAGAGGGGACAGATACGCAGTATTTT
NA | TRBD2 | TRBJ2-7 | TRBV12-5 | CASGFRSGGYYEQYF | TGTGCTAGTGGTTTTCGGAGCGGGGGGTACTACGAGCAGTACTTC
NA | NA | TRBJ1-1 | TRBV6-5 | CASSYARRAEAFF | TGTGCCAGCAGTTACGCCAGGCGGGCTGAAGCTTTCTTT
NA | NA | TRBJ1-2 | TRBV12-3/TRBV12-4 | CASSPRGGYGYTF | TGTGCCAGCAGCCCGAGAGGAGGCTATGGCTACACCTTC
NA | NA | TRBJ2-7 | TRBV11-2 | CASSLNTGPVGAYEQYF | TGTGCCAGCAGCCTAAACACCGGGCCGGTAGGGGCCTACGAGCAGTACTTC
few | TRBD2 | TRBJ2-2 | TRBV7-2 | CASSLGPGLGGTGELFF | TGTGCCAGCAGCTTAGGTCCGGGACTAGGGGGCACCGGGGAGCTGTTTTTT
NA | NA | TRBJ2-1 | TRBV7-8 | CASSLGVSSNEQFF | TGTGCCAGCAGCTTAGGTGTTAGCTCCAATGAGCAGTTCTTC
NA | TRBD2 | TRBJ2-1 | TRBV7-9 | CASSQETSTGQFF | TGTGCCAGCAGCCAGGAGACTAGCACGGGGCAGTTCTTC
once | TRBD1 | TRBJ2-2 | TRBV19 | CAIRGQGRNTGELFF | TGTGCCATTCGGGGACAGGGGCGGAACACCGGGGAGCTGTTTTTT
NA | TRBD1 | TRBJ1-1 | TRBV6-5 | CASRSIDRATEAFF | TGTGCCAGCAGATCAATTGACAGGGCCACTGAAGCTTTCTTT
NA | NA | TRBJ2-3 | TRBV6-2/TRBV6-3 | CASSTLLQGEHRADTQYF | TGTGCCAGCAGTACACTACTACAGGGTGAGCATCGGGCAGATACGCAGTATTTT
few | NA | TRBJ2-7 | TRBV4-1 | CASSLRDSLAEQYF | TGCGCCAGCAGCCTCCGGGACTCCTTGGCCGAGCAGTACTTC
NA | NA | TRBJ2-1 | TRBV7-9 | CASSPPGSSPNEQFF | TGTGCCAGCAGCCCGCCGGGATCAAGCCCGAATGAGCAGTTCTTC
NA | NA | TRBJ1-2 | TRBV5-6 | CASSLVSPFSPGRYTF | TGTGCCAGCAGCTTGGTTTCCCCCTTTTCGCCTGGGAGGTACACCTTC
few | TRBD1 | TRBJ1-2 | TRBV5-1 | CASSFTGDTLNQNYGYTF | TGCGCCAGCAGCTTTACAGGGGACACGCTAAACCAGAACTATGGCTACACCTTC
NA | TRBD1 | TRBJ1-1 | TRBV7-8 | CASSPGTGGGYTEAFF | TGTGCCAGCAGTCCCGGGACAGGGGGCGGGTACACTGAAGCTTTCTTT
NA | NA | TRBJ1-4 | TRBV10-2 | CASSPETTNEKLFF | TGCGCCAGCAGTCCAGAAACAACTAATGAAAAACTGTTTTTT
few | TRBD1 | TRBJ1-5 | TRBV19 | CASSYRGLQPQHF | TGTGCCAGTAGTTACAGGGGGCTTCAGCCCCAGCATTTT
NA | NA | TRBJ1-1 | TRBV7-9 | CASSPRQNPRPDTEAFF | TGTGCCAGCAGCCCGCGACAGAACCCGCGCCCCGACACTGAAGCTTTCTTT
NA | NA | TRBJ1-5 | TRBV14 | CASSQRLEGRQQLPHQPQHF | TGTGCCAGCAGCCAACGGCTTGAAGGGAGGCAACAGCTTCCCCATCAGCCCCAGCATTTT
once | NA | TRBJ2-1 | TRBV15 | CATSPDGGTLDEQFF | TGTGCCACCAGCCCCGATGGGGGGACCCTTGATGAGCAGTTCTTC
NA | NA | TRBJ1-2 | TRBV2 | CASRNRDIYGYTF | TGTGCCAGCAGAAATAGGGACATCTATGGCTACACCTTC
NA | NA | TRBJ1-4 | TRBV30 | CAWSYGGGGKLFF | TGTGCCTGGAGTTATGGGGGCGGTGGAAAACTGTTTTTT
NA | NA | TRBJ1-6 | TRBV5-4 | CASSLDRVSPLHF | TGTGCCAGCAGCTTGGACAGGGTTTCACCCCTCCACTTT
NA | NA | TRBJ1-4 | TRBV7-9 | CASSLSSAGAGEKLFF | TGTGCCAGCAGCTTAAGTTCCGCGGGGGCGGGTGAAAAACTGTTTTTT
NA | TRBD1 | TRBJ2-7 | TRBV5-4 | CASSRGTGGGEQYF | TGTGCCAGCAGCAGAGGGACAGGGGGCGGGGAGCAGTACTTC
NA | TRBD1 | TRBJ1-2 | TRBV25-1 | CASRQGLNYGYTF | TGTGCCAGTCGACAGGGCCTTAACTATGGCTACACCTTC
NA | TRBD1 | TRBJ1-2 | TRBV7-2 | CASSTQGARTPERGGYTF | TGTGCCAGCAGCACACAGGGGGCAAGGACTCCGGAAAGGGGTGGCTACACCTTC
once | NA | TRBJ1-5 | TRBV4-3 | CASSQGVQLNQPQHF | TGCGCCAGCAGCCAAGGGGTACAGCTCAATCAGCCCCAGCATTTT